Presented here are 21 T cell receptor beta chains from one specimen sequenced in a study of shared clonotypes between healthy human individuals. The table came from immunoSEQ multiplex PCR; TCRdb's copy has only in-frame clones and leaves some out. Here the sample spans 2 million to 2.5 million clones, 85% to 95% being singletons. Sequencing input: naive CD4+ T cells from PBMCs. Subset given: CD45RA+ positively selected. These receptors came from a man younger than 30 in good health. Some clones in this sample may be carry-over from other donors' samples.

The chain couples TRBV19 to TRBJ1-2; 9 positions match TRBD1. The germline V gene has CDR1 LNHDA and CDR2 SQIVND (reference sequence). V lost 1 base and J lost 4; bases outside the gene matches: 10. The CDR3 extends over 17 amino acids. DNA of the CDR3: TGTGCCAGTAGTATAGTTCCGGGACAGGGCGTCGGCTATGGCTACACCTTC. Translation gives CASSIVPGQGVGYGYTF.

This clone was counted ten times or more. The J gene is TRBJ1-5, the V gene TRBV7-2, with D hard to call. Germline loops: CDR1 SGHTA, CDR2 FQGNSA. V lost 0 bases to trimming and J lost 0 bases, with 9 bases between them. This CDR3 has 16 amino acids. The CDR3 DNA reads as TGTGCCAGCAGCTTAGCCGACACTTATAGCAATCAGCCCCAGCATTTT. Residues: CASSLADTYSNQPQHF.

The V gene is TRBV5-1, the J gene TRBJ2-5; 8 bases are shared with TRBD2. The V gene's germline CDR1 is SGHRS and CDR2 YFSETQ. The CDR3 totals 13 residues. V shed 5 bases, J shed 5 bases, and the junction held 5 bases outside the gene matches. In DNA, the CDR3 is TGCGCCAGCAGTAGCGGGACTGGCGAGACCCAGTACTTC. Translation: CASSSGTGETQYF.

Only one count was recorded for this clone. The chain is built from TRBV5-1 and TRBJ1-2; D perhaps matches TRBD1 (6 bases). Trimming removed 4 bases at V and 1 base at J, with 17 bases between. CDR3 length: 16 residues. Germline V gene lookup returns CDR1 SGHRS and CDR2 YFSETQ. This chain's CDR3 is CASSGGTTTLNYGYTF. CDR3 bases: TGCGCCAGCAGCGGCGGGACAACCACTCTTAACTATGGCTACACCTTC.

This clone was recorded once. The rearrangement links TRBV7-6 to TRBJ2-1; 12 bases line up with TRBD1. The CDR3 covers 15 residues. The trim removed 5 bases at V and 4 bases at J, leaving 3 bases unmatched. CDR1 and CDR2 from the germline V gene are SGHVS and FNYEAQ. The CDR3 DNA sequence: TGTGCCAGCAGCCAGGGACAGGGGGCGTACAATGAGCAGTTCTTC. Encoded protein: CASSQGQGAYNEQFF.

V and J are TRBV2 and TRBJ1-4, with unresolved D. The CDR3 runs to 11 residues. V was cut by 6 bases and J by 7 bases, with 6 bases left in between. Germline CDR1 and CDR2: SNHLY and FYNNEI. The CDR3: CASSQIEKLFF. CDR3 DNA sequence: TGTGCCAGCAGCCAAATTGAAAAACTGTTTTTT.

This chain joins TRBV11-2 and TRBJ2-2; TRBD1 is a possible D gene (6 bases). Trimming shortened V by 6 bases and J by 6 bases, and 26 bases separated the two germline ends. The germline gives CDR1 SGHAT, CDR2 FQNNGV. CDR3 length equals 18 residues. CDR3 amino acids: CASRRPAGELWVAGELFF. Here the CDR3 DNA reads TGTGCCAGCAGACGCCCGGCAGGGGAATTATGGGTCGCCGGGGAGCTGTTTTTT.

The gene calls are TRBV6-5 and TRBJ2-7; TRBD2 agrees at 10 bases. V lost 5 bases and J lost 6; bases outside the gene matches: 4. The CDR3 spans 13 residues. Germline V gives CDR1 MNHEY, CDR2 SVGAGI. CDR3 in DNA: TGTGCCAGCAGTCACCGGACTAGCGGCGAGCAGTACTTC. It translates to CASSHRTSGEQYF.

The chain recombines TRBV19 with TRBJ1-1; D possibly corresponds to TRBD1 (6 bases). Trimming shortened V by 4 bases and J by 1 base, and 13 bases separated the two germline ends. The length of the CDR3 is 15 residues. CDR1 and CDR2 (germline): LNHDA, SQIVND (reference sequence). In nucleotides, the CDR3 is TGTGCCAGTAGTAGTTTGGGGGCGGGGAACACTGAAGCTTTCTTT. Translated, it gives CASSSLGAGNTEAFF.

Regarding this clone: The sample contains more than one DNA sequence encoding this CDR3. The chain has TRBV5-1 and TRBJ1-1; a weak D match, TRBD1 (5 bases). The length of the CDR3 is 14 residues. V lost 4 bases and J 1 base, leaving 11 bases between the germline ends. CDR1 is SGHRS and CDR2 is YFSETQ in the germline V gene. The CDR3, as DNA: TGCGCCAGCAGCACACGAGGGGAGAACACTGAAGCTTTCTTT. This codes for CASSTRGENTEAFF.

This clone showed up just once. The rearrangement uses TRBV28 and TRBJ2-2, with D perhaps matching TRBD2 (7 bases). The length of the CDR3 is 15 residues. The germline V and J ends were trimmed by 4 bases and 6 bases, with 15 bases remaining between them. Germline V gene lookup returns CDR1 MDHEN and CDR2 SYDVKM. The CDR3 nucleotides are TGTGCCAGCAGTTCCTACAGGGAGGGCGCCGGGGAGCTGTTTTTT. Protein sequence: CASSSYREGAGELFF.

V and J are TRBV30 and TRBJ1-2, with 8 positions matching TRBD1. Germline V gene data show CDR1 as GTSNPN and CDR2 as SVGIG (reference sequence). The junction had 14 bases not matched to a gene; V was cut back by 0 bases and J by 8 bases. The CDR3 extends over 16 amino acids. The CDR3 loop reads CAWSVLISGRGQGYTF. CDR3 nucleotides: TGTGCCTGGAGTGTACTTATTAGTGGCAGGGGGCAAGGCTACACCTTC.

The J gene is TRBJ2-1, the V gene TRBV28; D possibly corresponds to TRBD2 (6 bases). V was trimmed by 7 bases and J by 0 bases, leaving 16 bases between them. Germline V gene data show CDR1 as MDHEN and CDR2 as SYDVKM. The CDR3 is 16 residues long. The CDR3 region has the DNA TGTGCCAGCACACGACCCCGGGGGTACTCCTACAATGAGCAGTTCTTC. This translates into CASTRPRGYSYNEQFF.

The CDR3 loop reads CASSLAGRENIQYF. Here the CDR3 DNA reads TGTGCCAGCAGCTTAGCTGGGCGGGAGAACATTCAGTACTTC. The chain has TRBV7-3 and TRBJ2-4; 7 positions match TRBD2. The junction had 5 bases not matched to a gene; V was cut back by 2 bases and J by 7 bases. The CDR3 totals 14 residues. CDR1 SGHTA and CDR2 FQGTGA come from the germline V gene. Full variable domain (missing parts from reference TRBV7-3 and TRBJ2-4): GAGVSQTPSNKVTEKGKYVELRCDPISGHTALYWYRQSLGQGPEFLIYFQGTGAADDSGLPNDRFFAVRPEGSVSTLKIQRTERGDSAVYLCASSLAGRENIQYFGAGTRLSVL.

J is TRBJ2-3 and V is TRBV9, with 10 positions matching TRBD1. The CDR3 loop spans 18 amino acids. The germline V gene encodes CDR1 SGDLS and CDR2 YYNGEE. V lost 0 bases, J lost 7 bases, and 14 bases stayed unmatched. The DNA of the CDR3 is TGTGCCAGCAGCGTAGGGGGGACAGGGGCCGTAGGAGCCTATACGCAGTATTTT. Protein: CASSVGGTGAVGAYTQYF.

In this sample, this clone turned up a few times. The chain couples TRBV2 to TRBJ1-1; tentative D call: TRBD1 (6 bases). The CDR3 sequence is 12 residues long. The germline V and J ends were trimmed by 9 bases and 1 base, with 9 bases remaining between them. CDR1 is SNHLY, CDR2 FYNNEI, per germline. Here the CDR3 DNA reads TGTGCCAGGGGGGGCACGAACACTGAAGCTTTCTTT. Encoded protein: CARGGTNTEAFF. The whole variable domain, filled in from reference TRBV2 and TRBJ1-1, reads EPEVTQTPSHQVTQMGQEVILRCVPISNHLYFYWYRQILGQKVEFLVSFYNNEISEKSEIFDDQFSVERPDGSNFTLKIRSTKLEDSAMYFCARGGTNTEAFFGQGTRLTVV.

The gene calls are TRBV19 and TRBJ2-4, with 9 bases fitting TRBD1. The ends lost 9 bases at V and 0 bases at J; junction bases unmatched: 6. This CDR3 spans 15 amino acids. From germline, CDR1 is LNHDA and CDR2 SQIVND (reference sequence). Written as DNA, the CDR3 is TGTGCCAGCGCAACAGGGGGCTCAGCCAAAAACATTCAGTACTTC. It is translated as CASATGGSAKNIQYF.

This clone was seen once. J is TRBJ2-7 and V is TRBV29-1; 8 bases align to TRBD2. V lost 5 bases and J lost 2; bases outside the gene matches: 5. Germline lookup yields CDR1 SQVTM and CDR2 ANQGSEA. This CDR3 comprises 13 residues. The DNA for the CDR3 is TGCAGCGTTCGAAAGCGGGAGACCTACGAGCAGTACTTC. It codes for CSVRKRETYEQYF.

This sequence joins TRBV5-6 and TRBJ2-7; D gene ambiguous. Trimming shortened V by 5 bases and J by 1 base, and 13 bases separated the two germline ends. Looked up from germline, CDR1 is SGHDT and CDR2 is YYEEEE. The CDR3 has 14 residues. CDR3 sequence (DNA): TGTGCCAGCAGTTACGACATAAGTTCCTACGAGCAGTACTTC. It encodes CASSYDISSYEQYF.

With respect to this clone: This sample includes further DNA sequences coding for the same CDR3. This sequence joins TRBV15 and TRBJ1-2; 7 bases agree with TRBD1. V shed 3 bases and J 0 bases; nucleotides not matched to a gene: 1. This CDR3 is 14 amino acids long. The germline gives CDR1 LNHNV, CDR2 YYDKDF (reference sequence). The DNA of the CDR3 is TGTGCCACCAGCAGGGGGACAGCTAACTATGGCTACACCTTC. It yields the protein CATSRGTANYGYTF.

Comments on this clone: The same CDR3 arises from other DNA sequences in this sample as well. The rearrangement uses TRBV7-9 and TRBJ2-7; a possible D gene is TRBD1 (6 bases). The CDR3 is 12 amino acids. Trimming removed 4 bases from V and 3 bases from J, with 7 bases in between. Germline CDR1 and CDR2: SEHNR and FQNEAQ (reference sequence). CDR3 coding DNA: TGTGCCAGCAGCTCACAGGGCTACGAGCAGTACTTC. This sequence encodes CASSSQGYEQYF. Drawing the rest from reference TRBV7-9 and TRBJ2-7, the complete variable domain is DTGVSQNPRHKITKRGQNVTFRCDPISEHNRLYWYRQTLGQGPEFLTYFQNEAQLEKSRLLSDRFSAERPKGSFSTLEIQRTEQGDSAMYLCASSSQGYEQYFGPGTRLTVT.